This T cell receptor (beta chain) was documented in a study of blood T cell repertoires in COVID-19. Study background: Material from acute and convalescent COVID-19 was sourced from the United States, Italy and Spain. PBMCs, B-cell-depleted T cells, or T cells provided the cDNA or gDNA that made up the material.

Participants were aged about 18 to 89 years from about 25 US areas. Germline trimming cut 8 bases from V and 0 bases from J; bases unmatched to any gene: 10. Germline CDR1 SGHVS, CDR2 FQNEAQ. CDR3 size: 16 residues. Method: immunoSEQ multiplex PCR; TCRdb's copy keeps in-frame clones and lacks some. The sample records about 260,000 clones, around 89% being singletons. The clonotype was recovered from a man aged 45-60 years who had been exposed to COVID-19. The V and J genes are TRBV7-8 and TRBJ1-1, with TRBD1 identical over 9 bases. What was sequenced was PBMCs or T cells enriched from blood (not recorded which). CDR3 loop: CASLLGTGTMNTEAFF. The CDR3 nucleotides read TGTGCCAGCCTGCTGGGGACAGGGACAATGAACACTGAAGCTTTCTTT.